The T cell receptor (beta chain) under discussion was sequenced for a study of vaccination and CD4 T cells after COVID-19 (dated by TCRdb to between 2021 and 2024). As for the study more broadly: Every convalescent patient had a positive nasal swab PCR test for SARS-CoV-2, with mild disease in about nine patients and severe disease in one. The convalescent cohort included six males and four females, with two Hispanic individuals, seven Caucasians, two Asians and one multiracial person. Each participant got two doses of either the Pfizer-BioNTech BNT162b2 vaccine (n=8) or the Moderna mRNA-1273 vaccine (n=2). Post-COVID blood samples from convalescent patients were collected a median of 101 days after diagnosis, with a range of 35 to 161 days. Post-vaccine blood samples were taken a median of about 77 days after the second vaccine dose, with a range of roughly 13 to 250 days. The cultures were stimulated with overlapping spike peptide pools from SARS-CoV-2 and from the common cold coronaviruses HCoV-NL63, HCoV-OC43 and HCoV-229E. Control cultures used a CEFX viral epitope pool as positive control, an HIV-1 Nef peptide pool as negative control, or no peptide. The spike-specific CD4+ TCR repertoire was compared before and after mRNA vaccination in approximately ten COVID-19 convalescent patients and a few infection-naive healthy vaccine recipients. What the authors observed across the whole study: Of the vaccine-specific clones in convalescent patients, 304 of 307, or nearly all, reacted only to SARS-CoV-2 spike and did not cross-react with common cold coronaviruses. The study included relatively few convalescent patients and did not analyze early timepoints after natural infection. Among the post-vaccine SARS-CoV-2-reactive clones in convalescent patients, a median around 90% showed up only after vaccination, which suggests vaccine-specific priming. Although the median number of SARS-CoV-2-reactive clonotypes went up from approximately 20 after infection to some 37 after vaccination, the increase was not significant.

A remark on this clonotype: The target of this receptor is not known. Base qualities are not provided; no much larger clone lies one nucleotide away.

V is pared back by 2 bases and J by 9 bases, with 5 bases lying between the germline termini. The germline V gene provides CDR1 KGHSH and CDR2 LQKENI. The CDR3 sequence holds 12 residues, the cysteine and phenylalanine included. CDR3 DNA is the only sequence kept; it has 36 bases, read in frame from the first base. Receptors were amplified or captured by PCR. At the Johns Hopkins FTIC core, DNA from the cultured CD4+ T cells underwent TCR sequencing with the Oncomine TCR Beta short-read assay. The QIAamp micro DNA kit was used to extract genomic DNA from the cultured CD4+ T cells. Oncomine TCR Beta libraries from cultured CD4+ T cells were pooled with unique dual indexes and sequenced on an Illumina iSeq 100. Per the authors' processing: Non-productive sequences were removed, and CDR3s that did not start with C, did not end with F or W, or were shorter than 7 amino acids were discarded. Antigen-specific clonotypes were identified using the MANAFEST web application through comparison of peptide-stimulated wells with reference and other culture wells. For a clone to be called positive, the clone needed an FDR below 0.05, an odds ratio above 5, and a productive frequency above 0.1% in at least two of three replicate wells. Clonotypes that were significantly expanded in both SARS-CoV-2 spike wells and at least one common cold coronavirus spike condition were defined as cross-reactive. Levenshtein distances (stringdist) and unrooted phylogenetic trees (ape) in R version 3.6.1 were used to assess CDR3 homology. The raw public data were reprocessed by TCRdb itself: fastp quality trimming at Q25, MiXCR clonotype calling, in-frame beta chains only. Rows matching on CDR3 protein sequence are summarized as one entry with the most common DNA and genes. Here the V and J calls rest on TCRdb's processing, not on the authors' analysis. The sample data list about 3,900 distinct CDR3 sequences, and about a fifth of these were observed just once. 21% of the sample comes from the top ten.

Sample treatment or condition, as interpreted from the label and publication: approximately nine-day PBMC culture with coronavirus spike peptide pools or control peptides (ViraFEST assay). The ViraFEST assay was used in the study, in which antigen-specific T cells were expanded with peptide pools and expanded clonotypes were subsequently identified by TCR sequencing. Positive SARS-CoV-2 PCR tests in the convalescent patients dated from March to December 2020, before Alpha, Beta and Delta variants emerged in the United States. Each well held about 2 million PBMCs cultured in IMDM containing around 5% human AB serum and around 9.2 IU/ml IL-2, with 7.5 to 10 ug/ml peptide pools added. On days 3 and 7, half of the culture medium was replaced with fresh IL-2-containing medium. Once the cells had been in culture for over nine days, the EasySep CD4+ T cell isolation kit was used to isolate CD4+ T cells by negative selection. Ficoll-Paque Plus gradient centrifugation was used to isolate PBMCs from whole blood, and the isolated PBMCs were then either used fresh or cryopreserved at -140C. In general, triplicate wells were set up for every culture condition.

The sequenced sample consisted of CD4+ T cells from blood, cultured in vitro. The clonotype was recovered from a human donor who had recovered from COVID-19. The V and J genes are TRBV18 and TRBJ1-6, with the D segment identity uncertain. In nucleotide form, the sequence is TGTGCCAGCTCACCAGAAAGTTCACCCCTCCACTTT. It translates to CASSPESSPLHF.